This TCR beta chain was identified in a study of T-cell memory formation after mild COVID-19. Regarding this clonotype: Antigen: not known.

UMIs and sample barcodes were carried by the TCR alpha and TCR beta cDNA libraries that 5'RACE produced using constant-segment primers. TCRdb re-called the 5' RACE reads with MiXCR, one entry per CDR3 protein. The sample lists 400,000 to 500,000 distinct CDR3 sequences, under 20% occurring once. This CDR3 spans 13 amino acids. Germline CDR1 is LGHNA and CDR2 is YSLEER. The trim removed 3 bases at V and 10 bases at J, leaving 3 bases unmatched. Findings and limits, study-wide: For contracting clones, CD4+ ones sat mainly in CM and EM, CD8+ in EMRA.

The sequence was obtained from a man between 18 and 35 years old who had mild COVID-19 (a few samples of this study predate the infection). Cell type and time point are not known. The chain carries TRBV4-3 and TRBJ1-6, with TRBD1 matching over 7 bases. Sequenced input: PBMCs or a T cell subset sorted from them (not recorded which). The CDR3 here is CASSQQGGSPLHF. The CDR3 region has the DNA TGCGCCAGCAGCCAGCAGGGGGGGTCACCCCTCCACTTT.